These 3 T cell receptor beta chains were sequenced from one sample in a study of cytomegalovirus exposure and HLA in healthy donors. The PCR employed 60 Vbeta primers together with 13 Jbeta primers. Clones were read by immunoSEQ multiplex PCR, and TCRdb kept only the in-frame ones, dropping some. This table holds about 250,000 clones, 85% to 95% found once. Sample: PBMCs. The receptors stem from a girl aged 2 to 10 in good health and CMV-seronegative.

The V gene is TRBV29-1, the J gene TRBJ1-2; 8 bases align to TRBD1. V trimming: 5 bases; J trimming: 8 bases; junction bases outside the gene matches: 16. The CDR3 covers 15 residues. Germline CDR1 is SQVTM and CDR2 is ANQGSEA. CDR3 nucleotide sequence: TGCAGCGTTTCCTCCCAAGACAGGGGCCACGGAGGCTACACCTTC. Its translation is CSVSSQDRGHGGYTF.

J is TRBJ2-2 and V is TRBV9; 7 positions match TRBD1. The CDR3 extends over 15 amino acids. The V and J ends lost 6 bases and 3 bases, in that order; junction bases with no gene match: 8. Per the germline V gene, CDR1 is SGDLS and CDR2 is YYNGEE. The CDR3 coding sequence is TGTGCCAGCACCAATGACAGGGCCTACACCGGGGAGCTGTTTTTT. It specifies CASTNDRAYTGELFF.

This chain connects TRBV10-3 to TRBJ1-3, with a possible D match to TRBD1 (5 bases). CDR1 and CDR2 (germline): ENHRY, SYGVKD. The CDR3 runs 15 residues. Trimming shortened V by 4 bases and J by 0 bases, and 10 bases separated the two germline ends. As DNA, the CDR3 is TGTGCCATCAGTGTGGGGGGACCCTCTGGAAACACCATATATTTT. Amino acids: CAISVGGPSGNTIYF.